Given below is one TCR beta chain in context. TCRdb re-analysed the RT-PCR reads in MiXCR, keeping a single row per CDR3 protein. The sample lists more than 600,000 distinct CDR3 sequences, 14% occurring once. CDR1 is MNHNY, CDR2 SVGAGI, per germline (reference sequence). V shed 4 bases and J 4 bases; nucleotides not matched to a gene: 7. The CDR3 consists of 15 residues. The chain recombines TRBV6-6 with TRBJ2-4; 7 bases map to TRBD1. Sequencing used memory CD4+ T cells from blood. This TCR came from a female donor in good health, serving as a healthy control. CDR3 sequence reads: CASSSFDRAKNIQYF. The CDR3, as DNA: TGTGCCAGCAGTTCTTTCGACAGGGCTAAAAACATTCAGTACTTC.